This TCR beta chain emerged from a study of post-analysis software for immune sequencing data. Whole-study findings and limits: TRBV5-6, TRBV5-1 and TRBV20-1 belonged to a set of a handful of TRBV segments that were more frequent in patients than controls. Significantly lower normalized Chao1 diversity was seen in multiple sclerosis patients than in controls.

This clonotype was counted between two and nine times. Antigen unknown. This CDR3 has 16 amino acids. The J segment lost 8 bases and the V segment lost 4 bases, leaving 13 bases of the junction unmatched. Per the germline V gene, CDR1 is SGDLS and CDR2 is YYNGEE. Each TCR beta cDNA library carried unique molecular identifiers. MiXCR was run by TCRdb on the PCR reads, yielding one entry per CDR3 protein. The sample comprises hundreds of thousands of distinct CDR3 sequences, about 40% of which are singletons, and about 1.5% rests with the top ten. The sample consisted of blood. V usage is TRBV9 and J usage is TRBJ2-1; 9 nucleotides line up with TRBD2. This TCR was recovered from a girl under 18 with multiple sclerosis. In nucleotides, the CDR3 is TGTGCCAGCAGCACCCTTGGGAAGCGGGAGGCGGATGAGCAGTTCTTC. Translation gives CASSTLGKREADEQFF. The full variable domain, in which reference TRBV9 and TRBJ2-1 provide the parts outside the CDR3, is DSGVTQTPKHLITATGQRVTLRCSPRSGDLSVYWYQQSLDQGLQFLIQYYNGEERAKGNILERFSAQQFPDLHSELNLSSLELGDSALYFCASSTLGKREADEQFFGPGTRLTVL.